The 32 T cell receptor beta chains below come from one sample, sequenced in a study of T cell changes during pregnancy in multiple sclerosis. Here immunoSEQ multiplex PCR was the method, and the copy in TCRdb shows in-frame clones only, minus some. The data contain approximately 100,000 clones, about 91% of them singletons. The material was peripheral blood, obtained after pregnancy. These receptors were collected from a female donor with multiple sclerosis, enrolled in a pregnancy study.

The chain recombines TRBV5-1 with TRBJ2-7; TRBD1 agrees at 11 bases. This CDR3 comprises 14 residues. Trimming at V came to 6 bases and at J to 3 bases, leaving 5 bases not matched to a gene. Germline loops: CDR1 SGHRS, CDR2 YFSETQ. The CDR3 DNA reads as TGCGCCAGCAATTCAGGGACAGGGGGCTACGAGCAGTACTTC. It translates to CASNSGTGGYEQYF.

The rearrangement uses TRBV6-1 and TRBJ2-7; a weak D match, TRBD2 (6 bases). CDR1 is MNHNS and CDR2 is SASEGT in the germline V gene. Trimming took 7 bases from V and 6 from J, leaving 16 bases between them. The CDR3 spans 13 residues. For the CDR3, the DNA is TGTGCCAGCACCTCCGGGAGACAAGCCGAGCAGTACTTC. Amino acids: CASTSGRQAEQYF.

The CDR3 sequence is CASSVRSKGAGNEQFF. CDR3 bases: TGTGCCAGCAGCGTAAGGTCGAAGGGGGCAGGAAATGAGCAGTTCTTC. The V and J genes are TRBV9 and TRBJ2-1; 7 nucleotides match TRBD1. The junction had 11 bases not matched to a gene; V was cut back by 1 base and J by 7 bases. This CDR3 has 16 residues. Germline values: CDR1 SGDLS, CDR2 YYNGEE.

The CDR3 DNA sequence: TGCGCCAGCAGCTTGGCCGGGCAGGGGGAAGAGACCCAGTACTTC. Amino acids: CASSLAGQGEETQYF. The J gene is TRBJ2-5, the V gene TRBV5-1, with 7 bases matching TRBD1. V shed 0 bases and J 3 bases; nucleotides not matched to a gene: 5. CDR1 SGHRS and CDR2 YFSETQ come from the germline V gene. This CDR3 comprises 15 residues.

Written as DNA, the CDR3 is TGTGCCAGCAGTTTAAGGCCGCCGGGACAGAGTTCTGGGGCCAACGTCCTGACTTTC. This gives the protein CASSLRPPGQSSGANVLTF. This rearrangement joins TRBV27 to TRBJ2-6; 7 bases map to TRBD1. This CDR3 contains 19 residues. V lost 2 bases to trimming and J lost 1 base; unmatched junction nucleotides: 11. Germline V lookup: CDR1 MNHEY, CDR2 SMNVEV (reference sequence).

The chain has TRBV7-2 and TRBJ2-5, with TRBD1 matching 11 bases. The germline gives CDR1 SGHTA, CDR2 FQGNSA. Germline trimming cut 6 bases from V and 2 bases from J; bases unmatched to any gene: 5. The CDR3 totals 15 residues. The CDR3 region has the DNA TGTGCCAGCAGGGACCGGGACAGGGGGCAAGAGACCCAGTACTTC. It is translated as CASRDRDRGQETQYF.

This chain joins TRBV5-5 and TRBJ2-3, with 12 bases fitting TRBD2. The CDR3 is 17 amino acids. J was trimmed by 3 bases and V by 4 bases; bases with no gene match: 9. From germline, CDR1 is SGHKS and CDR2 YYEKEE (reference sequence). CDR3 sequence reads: CASSPNLAGGPTDTQYF. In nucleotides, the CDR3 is TGTGCCAGCAGCCCTAACCTAGCGGGAGGGCCGACAGATACGCAGTATTTT. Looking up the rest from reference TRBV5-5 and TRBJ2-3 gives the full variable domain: DAGVTQSPTHLIKTRGQQVTLRCSPISGHKSVSWYQQVLGQGPQFIFQYYEKEERGRGNFPDRFSARQFPNYSSELNVNALLLGDSALYLCASSPNLAGGPTDTQYFGPGTRLTVL.

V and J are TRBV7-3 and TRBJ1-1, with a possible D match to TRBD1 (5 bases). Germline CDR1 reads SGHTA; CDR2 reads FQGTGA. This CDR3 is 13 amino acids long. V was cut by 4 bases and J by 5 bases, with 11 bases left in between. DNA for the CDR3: TGTGCCAGCAGCTCAAGGGGAACGACTGAAGCTTTCTTT. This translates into CASSSRGTTEAFF.

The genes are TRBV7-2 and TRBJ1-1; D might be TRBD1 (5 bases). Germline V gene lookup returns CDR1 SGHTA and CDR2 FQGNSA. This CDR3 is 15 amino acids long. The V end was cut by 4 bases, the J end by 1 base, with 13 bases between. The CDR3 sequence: CASSSQGLENTEAFF. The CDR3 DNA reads TGTGCCAGCAGCTCCCAGGGTCTTGAGAACACTGAAGCTTTCTTT.

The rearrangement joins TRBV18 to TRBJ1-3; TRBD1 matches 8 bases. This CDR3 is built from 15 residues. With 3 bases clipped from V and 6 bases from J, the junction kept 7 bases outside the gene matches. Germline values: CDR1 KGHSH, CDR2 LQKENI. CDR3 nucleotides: TGTGCCAGCTCACCGGGACAGGACGGTTCAAACACCATATATTTT. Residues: CASSPGQDGSNTIYF. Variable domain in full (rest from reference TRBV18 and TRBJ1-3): NAGVMQNPRHLVRRRGQEARLRCSPMKGHSHVYWYRQLPEEGLKFMVYLQKENIIDESGMPKERFSAEFPKEGPSILRIQQVVRGDSAAYFCASSPGQDGSNTIYFGEGSWLTVV.

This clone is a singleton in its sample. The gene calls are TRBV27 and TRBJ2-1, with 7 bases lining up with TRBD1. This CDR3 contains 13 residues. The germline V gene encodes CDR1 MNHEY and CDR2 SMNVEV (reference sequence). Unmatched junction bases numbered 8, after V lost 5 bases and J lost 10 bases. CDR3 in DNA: TGTGCCAGCAGTGCAACAGGGGTGAGGGAGCAGTTCTTC. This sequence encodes CASSATGVREQFF.

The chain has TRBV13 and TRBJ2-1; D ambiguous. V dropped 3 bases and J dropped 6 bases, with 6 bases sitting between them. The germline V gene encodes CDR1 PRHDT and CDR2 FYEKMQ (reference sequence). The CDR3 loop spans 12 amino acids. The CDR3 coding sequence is TGTGCCAGCAGCTTTCCGGGCAATGAGCAGTTCTTC. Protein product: CASSFPGNEQFF.

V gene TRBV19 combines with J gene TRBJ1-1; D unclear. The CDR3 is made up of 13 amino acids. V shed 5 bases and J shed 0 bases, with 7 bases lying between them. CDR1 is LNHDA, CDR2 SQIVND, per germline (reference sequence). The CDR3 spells CASSSSMNTEAFF. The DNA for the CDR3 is TGTGCCAGTAGTTCTTCTATGAACACTGAAGCTTTCTTT.

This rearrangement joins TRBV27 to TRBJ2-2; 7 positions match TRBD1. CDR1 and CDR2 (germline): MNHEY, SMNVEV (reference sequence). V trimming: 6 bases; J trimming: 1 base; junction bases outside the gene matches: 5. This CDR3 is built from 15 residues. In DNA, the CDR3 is TGTGCCAGCAGAGAGACAGGGCTGAACACCGGGGAGCTGTTTTTT. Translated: CASRETGLNTGELFF.

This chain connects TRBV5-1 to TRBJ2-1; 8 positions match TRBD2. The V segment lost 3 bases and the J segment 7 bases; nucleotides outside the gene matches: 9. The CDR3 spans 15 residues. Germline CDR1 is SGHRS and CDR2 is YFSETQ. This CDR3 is CASSSSGSLGNEQFF. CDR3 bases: TGCGCCAGCAGCTCAAGCGGGAGCCTGGGGAATGAGCAGTTCTTC.

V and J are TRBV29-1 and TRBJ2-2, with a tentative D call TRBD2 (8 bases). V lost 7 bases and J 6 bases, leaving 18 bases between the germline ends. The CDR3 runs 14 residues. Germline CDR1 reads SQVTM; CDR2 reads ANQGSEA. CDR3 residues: CSAGGGGRPGELFF. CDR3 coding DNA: TGCAGCGCGGGAGGGGGCGGGAGGCCCGGGGAGCTGTTTTTT.

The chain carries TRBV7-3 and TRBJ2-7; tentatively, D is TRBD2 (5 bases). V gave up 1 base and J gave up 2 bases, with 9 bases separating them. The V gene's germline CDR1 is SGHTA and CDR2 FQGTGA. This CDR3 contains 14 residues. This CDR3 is CASSLSGGAYEQYF. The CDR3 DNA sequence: TGTGCCAGCAGCTTAAGCGGAGGTGCCTACGAGCAGTACTTC. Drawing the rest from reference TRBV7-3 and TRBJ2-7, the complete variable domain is GAGVSQTPSNKVTEKGKYVELRCDPISGHTALYWYRQSLGQGPEFLIYFQGTGAADDSGLPNDRFFAVRPEGSVSTLKIQRTERGDSAVYLCASSLSGGAYEQYFGPGTRLTVT.

In DNA form, the CDR3 reads TGCGCCAGCAGCCACCACGGGTCCTACAATGAGCAGTTCTTC. Its translation: CASSHHGSYNEQFF. V usage is TRBV4-1 and J usage is TRBJ2-1; D is unresolved. The CDR3 is 14 residues long. Per germline, CDR1 MGHRA and CDR2 YSYEKL. Trimming removed 3 bases from V and 1 base from J, with 7 bases in between.

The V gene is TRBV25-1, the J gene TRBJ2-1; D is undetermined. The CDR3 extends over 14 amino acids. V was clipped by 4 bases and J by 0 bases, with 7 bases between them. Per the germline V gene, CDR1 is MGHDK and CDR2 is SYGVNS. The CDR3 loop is CASSGPGSYNEQFF. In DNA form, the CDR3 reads TGTGCCAGCAGTGGCCCGGGCTCCTACAATGAGCAGTTCTTC.

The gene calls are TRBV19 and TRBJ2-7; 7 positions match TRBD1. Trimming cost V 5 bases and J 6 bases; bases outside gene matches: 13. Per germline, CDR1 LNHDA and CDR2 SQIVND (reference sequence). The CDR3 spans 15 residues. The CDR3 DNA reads TGTGCCAGTAGTCCCAAGCGGACAGGTCACTCCGAGCAGTACTTC. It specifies CASSPKRTGHSEQYF.

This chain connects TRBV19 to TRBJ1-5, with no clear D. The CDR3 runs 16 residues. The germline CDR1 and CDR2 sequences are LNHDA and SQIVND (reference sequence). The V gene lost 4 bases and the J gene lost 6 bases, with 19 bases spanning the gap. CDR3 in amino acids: CASSTSIRGNGQPQHF. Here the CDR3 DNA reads TGTGCCAGTAGTACCTCAATTCGAGGGAACGGTCAGCCCCAGCATTTT.

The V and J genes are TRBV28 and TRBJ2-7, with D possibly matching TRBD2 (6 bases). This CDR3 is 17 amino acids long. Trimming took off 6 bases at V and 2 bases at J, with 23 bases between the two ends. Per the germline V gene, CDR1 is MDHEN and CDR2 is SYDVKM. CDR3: CASSPGGSSGIAYEQYF. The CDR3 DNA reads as TGTGCCAGCAGCCCCGGAGGGAGTAGCGGAATCGCCTACGAGCAGTACTTC.

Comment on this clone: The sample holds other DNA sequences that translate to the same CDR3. The CDR3 reads CAISGGGTDTQYF. The DNA of the CDR3 is TGTGCCATCTCAGGGGGTGGAACAGATACGCAGTATTTT. This chain connects TRBV10-3 to TRBJ2-3, with 7 bases identical to TRBD1. J was trimmed by 3 bases and V by 8 bases; bases with no gene match: 5. The germline gives CDR1 ENHRY, CDR2 SYGVKD. The CDR3 runs 13 residues.

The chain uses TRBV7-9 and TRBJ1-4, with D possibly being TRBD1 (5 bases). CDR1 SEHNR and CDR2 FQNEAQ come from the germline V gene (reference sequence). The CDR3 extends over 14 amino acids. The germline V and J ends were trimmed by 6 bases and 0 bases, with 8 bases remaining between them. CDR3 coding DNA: TGTGCCAGCAGTCTACAGGCAACTAATGAAAAACTGTTTTTT. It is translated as CASSLQATNEKLFF.

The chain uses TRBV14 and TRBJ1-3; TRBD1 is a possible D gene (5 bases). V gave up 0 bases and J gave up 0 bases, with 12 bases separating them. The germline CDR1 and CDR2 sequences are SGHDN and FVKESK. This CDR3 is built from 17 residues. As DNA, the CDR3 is TGTGCCAGCAGCCAAGAGCCCTGGACACTCTCTGGAAACACCATATATTTT. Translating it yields CASSQEPWTLSGNTIYF.

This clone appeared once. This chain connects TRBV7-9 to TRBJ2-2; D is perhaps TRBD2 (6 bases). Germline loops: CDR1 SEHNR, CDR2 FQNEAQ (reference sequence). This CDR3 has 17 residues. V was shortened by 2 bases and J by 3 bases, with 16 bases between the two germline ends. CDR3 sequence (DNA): TGTGCCAGCAGCTTAAGTCTATGGGGGGAAGACACCGGGGAGCTGTTTTTT. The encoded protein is CASSLSLWGEDTGELFF.

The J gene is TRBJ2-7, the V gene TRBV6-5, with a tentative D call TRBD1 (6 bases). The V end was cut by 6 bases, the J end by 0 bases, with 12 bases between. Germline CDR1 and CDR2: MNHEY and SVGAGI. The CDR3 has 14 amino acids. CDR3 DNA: TGTGCCAGCAGCCAGGGGCCCTTCTCCTACGAGCAGTACTTC. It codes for CASSQGPFSYEQYF.

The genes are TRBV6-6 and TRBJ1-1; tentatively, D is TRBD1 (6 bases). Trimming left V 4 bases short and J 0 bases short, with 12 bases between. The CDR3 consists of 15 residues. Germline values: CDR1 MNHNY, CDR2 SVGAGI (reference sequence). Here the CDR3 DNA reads TGTGCCAGCAGTTCTGGACAGTTCATGAACACTGAAGCTTTCTTT. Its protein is CASSSGQFMNTEAFF.

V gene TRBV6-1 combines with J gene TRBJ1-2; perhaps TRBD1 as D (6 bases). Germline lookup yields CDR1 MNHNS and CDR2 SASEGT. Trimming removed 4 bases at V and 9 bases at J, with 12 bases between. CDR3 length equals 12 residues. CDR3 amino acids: CASSAGRGRYTF. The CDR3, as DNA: TGTGCCAGCAGTGCGGGCAGGGGTCGCTACACCTTC.

The CDR3 region is CASSSDRAGGPVDTQYF. The CDR3 DNA is TGTGCCAGCAGTTCCGACAGGGCGGGAGGGCCGGTAGATACGCAGTATTTT. This chain uses TRBV27 with TRBJ2-3, with 9 bases aligning to TRBD2. From germline, CDR1 is MNHEY and CDR2 SMNVEV (reference sequence). V trimming: 4 bases; J trimming: 5 bases; junction bases outside the gene matches: 13. The CDR3 has 17 residues.

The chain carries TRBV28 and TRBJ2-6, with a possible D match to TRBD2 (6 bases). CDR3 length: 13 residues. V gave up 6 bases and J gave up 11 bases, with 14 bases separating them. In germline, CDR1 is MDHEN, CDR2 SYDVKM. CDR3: CASRPGGGDVLTF. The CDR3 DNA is TGTGCCAGCAGACCCGGGGGAGGAGACGTCCTGACTTTC.

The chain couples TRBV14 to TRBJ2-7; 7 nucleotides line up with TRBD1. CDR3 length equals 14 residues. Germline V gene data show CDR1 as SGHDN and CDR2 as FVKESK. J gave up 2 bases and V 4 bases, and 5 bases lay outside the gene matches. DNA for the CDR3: TGTGCCAGCAGCCTGAGGACAGGCGCCTACGAGCAGTACTTC. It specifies CASSLRTGAYEQYF.